This is a list of T cell receptor beta chains from one sample in a study of identical twins. TCRdb ran MiXCR on the 5' RACE reads and lists one entry per CDR3 protein. Among about 470,000 distinct CDR3 sequences listed, approximately 24% were seen once. This sample was shared with a second study, whose subject was T cells expressing NK-cell markers.

Source material: CD4+ T cells sorted from blood. These receptors all stem from a woman aged 18-29 years in good health. Both conserved end residues are part of each CDR3. The D gene is left open where the match is weak. Clone size is not always given. Where it is, it says once, few, many or a class for expanded clones.

v_call: TRBV20-1
j_call: TRBJ2-3
d_call: TRBD2
clone_size: .
cdr3_nt: TGCAGTGCTAGTAGACTAGCCAACACAGATACGCAGTATTTT
cdr3_aa: CSASRLANTDTQYF

v_call: TRBV4-3
j_call: TRBJ2-1
d_call: .
clone_size: .
cdr3_nt: TGCGCCAGCAGCCTTAAAAGCTCGATTCGGGGATCCTACAATGAGCAGTTCTTC
cdr3_aa: CASSLKSSIRGSYNEQFF

v_call: TRBV20-1
j_call: TRBJ2-2
d_call: TRBD2
clone_size: .
cdr3_nt: TGCAGTGCTAGAACGAGACTAGCGGGAAAGACCGGGGAGCTGTTTTTT
cdr3_aa: CSARTRLAGKTGELFF

v_call: TRBV12-3/TRBV12-4
j_call: TRBJ2-5
d_call: .
clone_size: few
cdr3_nt: TGTGCCAGCAGACAGGAGGGGACCCAGTACTTC
cdr3_aa: CASRQEGTQYF

v_call: TRBV12-5
j_call: TRBJ1-1
d_call: .
clone_size: .
cdr3_nt: TGTGCTAGTGGTTTGGTACAGGGATTAGCTTTCTTT
cdr3_aa: CASGLVQGLAFF

v_call: TRBV7-7
j_call: TRBJ2-1
d_call: TRBD2
clone_size: many
cdr3_nt: TGTGCTAGCAGCCAAAGCGGGGGGGACCACAATGAGCAGTTCTTC
cdr3_aa: CASSQSGGDHNEQFF

v_call: TRBV5-1
j_call: TRBJ2-2
d_call: .
clone_size: .
cdr3_nt: TGCGCCAGCAGCTTGGTAGCAGGGCCCAGCACCGGGGAGCTGTTTTTT
cdr3_aa: CASSLVAGPSTGELFF

v_call: TRBV2
j_call: TRBJ1-1
d_call: .
clone_size: .
cdr3_nt: TGTGCCAGCACATCGGACGTGAACACTGAAGCTTTCTTT
cdr3_aa: CASTSDVNTEAFF

v_call: TRBV5-6
j_call: TRBJ1-5
d_call: .
clone_size: .
cdr3_nt: TGTGCCAGCAGCAGAGGGACGGTGGTTCCCCAGCATTTT
cdr3_aa: CASSRGTVVPQHF

v_call: TRBV6-5
j_call: TRBJ2-7
d_call: TRBD2
clone_size: many
cdr3_nt: TGTGCCAGCAGTTCCCGCCTAAGAGCAGCGGGAGGGCCGGCCGAGCAGTACTTC
cdr3_aa: CASSSRLRAAGGPAEQYF

v_call: TRBV3-1
j_call: TRBJ2-3
d_call: .
clone_size: few
cdr3_nt: TGTGCCAGCAGCCAAGCGGGGGCCAGCTCCGGATCGCAGTATTTT
cdr3_aa: CASSQAGASSGSQYF

v_call: TRBV12-3/TRBV12-4
j_call: TRBJ1-6
d_call: .
clone_size: few
cdr3_nt: TGTGCCAGCAAGCCGGGATCCTATAATTCACCCCTCCACTTT
cdr3_aa: CASKPGSYNSPLHF

v_call: TRBV15
j_call: TRBJ1-5
d_call: TRBD1
clone_size: few
cdr3_nt: TGTGCCACCTCCTGGGACAGAAATAGCAATCAGCCCCAGCATTTT
cdr3_aa: CATSWDRNSNQPQHF

v_call: TRBV12-3/TRBV12-4
j_call: TRBJ2-5
d_call: TRBD2
clone_size: .
cdr3_nt: TGTGCCAGCAGTTCCCCCGGACTAGCGGGAGGGGGAAAGACCCAGTACTTC
cdr3_aa: CASSSPGLAGGGKTQYF

v_call: TRBV10-3
j_call: TRBJ1-2
d_call: .
clone_size: .
cdr3_nt: TGTGCCATCAGTGAAAAGGGTTATGAGGTTGGCTACACCTTC
cdr3_aa: CAISEKGYEVGYTF

v_call: TRBV10-3
j_call: TRBJ2-3
d_call: TRBD2
clone_size: .
cdr3_nt: TGTGCCATCAGTGAGTCGACTAGCGGGAGCTCAGATACGCAGTATTTT
cdr3_aa: CAISESTSGSSDTQYF

v_call: TRBV4-3
j_call: TRBJ1-2
d_call: .
clone_size: few
cdr3_nt: TGCGCCAGCAGCCAAGCAGGGGCGATCTATGGCTACACCTTC
cdr3_aa: CASSQAGAIYGYTF

v_call: TRBV5-6
j_call: TRBJ2-3
d_call: .
clone_size: many
cdr3_nt: TGTGCCAGCAGCTTGGGGGGGCCCGGAGATACGCAGTATTTT
cdr3_aa: CASSLGGPGDTQYF

v_call: TRBV19
j_call: TRBJ2-3
d_call: TRBD2
clone_size: .
cdr3_nt: TGTGCCAGTAGTCCCACTGGGACTACTTTGGATACGCAGTATTTT
cdr3_aa: CASSPTGTTLDTQYF

v_call: TRBV18
j_call: TRBJ2-1
d_call: TRBD1
clone_size: few
cdr3_nt: TGTGCCAGCTTACACCGGGACAGAGGAAACAATGAGCAGTTCTTC
cdr3_aa: CASLHRDRGNNEQFF

v_call: TRBV10-3
j_call: TRBJ2-2
d_call: .
clone_size: .
cdr3_nt: TGTGCCATCAATTACGACGTAACCGGGGAGCTGTTTTTT
cdr3_aa: CAINYDVTGELFF

v_call: TRBV20-1
j_call: TRBJ2-3
d_call: .
clone_size: .
cdr3_nt: TGCAGTGCCCGAGCGGCCGGACAGACAGATACGCAGTATTTT
cdr3_aa: CSARAAGQTDTQYF

v_call: TRBV6-5
j_call: TRBJ1-4
d_call: TRBD1
clone_size: .
cdr3_nt: TGTGCCAGCAGTTACGTGGGACAGCCTAATGAAAAACTGTTTTTT
cdr3_aa: CASSYVGQPNEKLFF

v_call: TRBV7-3
j_call: TRBJ2-3
d_call: TRBD2
clone_size: .
cdr3_nt: TGTGCCAGCAGCTCGAAGCCCCGACTAGCGGGGGACGCAGATACGCAGTATTTT
cdr3_aa: CASSSKPRLAGDADTQYF

v_call: TRBV11-2
j_call: TRBJ2-7
d_call: .
clone_size: once
cdr3_nt: TGTGCCAGCCGCCATGAACTCAGGGGAACCTACGAGCAGTACTTC
cdr3_aa: CASRHELRGTYEQYF

v_call: TRBV5-1
j_call: TRBJ2-7
d_call: .
clone_size: few
cdr3_nt: TGCGCCAGCAGCGGGGGGATCCACGAGCAGTACTTC
cdr3_aa: CASSGGIHEQYF